Presented here are 8 T cell receptor beta chains from one specimen sequenced in a study of blood T cell repertoires in COVID-19. Profiled with immunoSEQ multiplex PCR; TCRdb holds only in-frame clones, not every one. This sample has around 80,000 clones, with almost 85% found just once. Sequencing was performed on peripheral blood. These receptors were collected from a man at least 80 years old with acute or convalescent COVID-19.

The chain recombines TRBV14 with TRBJ1-3; D is unclear. Germline CDR1 is SGHDN and CDR2 is FVKESK. The CDR3 is 13 residues long. V lost 3 bases and J 4 bases, leaving 7 bases between the germline ends. CDR3 DNA: TGTGCCAGCAGCCAGGGCCTCGGAAACACCATATATTTT. Translating it yields CASSQGLGNTIYF.

The chain couples TRBV11-2 to TRBJ2-3; a possible D gene is TRBD2 (6 bases). Germline CDR1 is SGHAT and CDR2 is FQNNGV. The CDR3 runs 16 residues. Trimming removed 1 base at V and 0 bases at J, with 11 bases between. The DNA of the CDR3 is TGTGCCAGCAGCTTAGGTCTAGCGACTAGCACAGATACGCAGTATTTT. Protein: CASSLGLATSTDTQYF.

V gene TRBV7-9 combines with J gene TRBJ1-4, with 8 bases matching TRBD1. The CDR3 has 16 residues. Germline V gives CDR1 SEHNR, CDR2 FQNEAQ (reference sequence). Trimming took 5 bases from V and 7 from J; bases not matched to a gene: 12. The CDR3 DNA follows: TGTGCCAGCAGCCCTCAACGACAGGGGAGTGGTGAAAAACTGTTTTTT. Translated: CASSPQRQGSGEKLFF.

The genes are TRBV4-1 and TRBJ1-2; 12 nucleotides align to TRBD1. CDR1 is MGHRA and CDR2 is YSYEKL in the germline V gene. The CDR3 sequence is 18 residues long. Germline trimming cut 1 base from V and 2 bases from J; bases unmatched to any gene: 8. The CDR3, as DNA: TGCGCCAGCAGCCAAGGGGGACAGGGGGCGCAGGGGAACTATGGCTACACCTTC. Encoded protein: CASSQGGQGAQGNYGYTF.

The chain recombines TRBV29-1 with TRBJ2-1, with D perhaps matching TRBD1 (5 bases). The germline V gene encodes CDR1 SQVTM and CDR2 ANQGSEA. Trimming pared 5 bases from V and 7 bases from J, leaving 15 bases between. There are 13 residues in the CDR3. The CDR3, as DNA: TGCAGCGTTTTGGGGCAGACCTTAAATGAGCAGTTCTTC. Its protein product is CSVLGQTLNEQFF.

J is TRBJ2-6 and V is TRBV2, with 7 bases matching TRBD1. V dropped 6 bases and J dropped 2; count of bases not matched to a gene: 7. CDR1 SNHLY and CDR2 FYNNEI come from the germline V gene. The CDR3 contains 16 residues. The DNA of the CDR3 is TGTGCCAGCAGCGGGGACAGTAAAACTGGGGCCAACGTCCTGACTTTC. Encoded protein: CASSGDSKTGANVLTF.

This chain links TRBV5-8 with TRBJ2-3; 9 bases line up with TRBD2. The CDR3 is made up of 16 amino acids. V was clipped by 0 bases and J by 2 bases; unmatched bases: 4. Germline V lookup: CDR1 SGHTS, CDR2 YDEGEE. The DNA for the CDR3 is TGTGCCAGCAGCTTGGGTCTAGCGGGGACCACAGATACGCAGTATTTT. Amino acids: CASSLGLAGTTDTQYF. Full variable domain (missing parts from reference TRBV5-8 and TRBJ2-3): EAGVTQSPTHLIKTRGQQATLRCSPISGHTSVYWYQQALGLGLQFLLWYDEGEERNRGNFPPRFSGRQFPNYSSELNVNALELEDSALYLCASSLGLAGTTDTQYFGPGTRLTVL.

This rearrangement joins TRBV5-1 to TRBJ1-1; 12 nucleotides line up with TRBD1. In germline, CDR1 is SGHRS, CDR2 YFSETQ. V was pared by 7 bases and J by 1 base, with 5 bases of the junction left unmatched. CDR3 size: 15 residues. CDR3 protein: CASQGTGGGNTEAFF. The CDR3, as DNA: TGCGCCAGCCAAGGGACAGGGGGCGGGAACACTGAAGCTTTCTTT.